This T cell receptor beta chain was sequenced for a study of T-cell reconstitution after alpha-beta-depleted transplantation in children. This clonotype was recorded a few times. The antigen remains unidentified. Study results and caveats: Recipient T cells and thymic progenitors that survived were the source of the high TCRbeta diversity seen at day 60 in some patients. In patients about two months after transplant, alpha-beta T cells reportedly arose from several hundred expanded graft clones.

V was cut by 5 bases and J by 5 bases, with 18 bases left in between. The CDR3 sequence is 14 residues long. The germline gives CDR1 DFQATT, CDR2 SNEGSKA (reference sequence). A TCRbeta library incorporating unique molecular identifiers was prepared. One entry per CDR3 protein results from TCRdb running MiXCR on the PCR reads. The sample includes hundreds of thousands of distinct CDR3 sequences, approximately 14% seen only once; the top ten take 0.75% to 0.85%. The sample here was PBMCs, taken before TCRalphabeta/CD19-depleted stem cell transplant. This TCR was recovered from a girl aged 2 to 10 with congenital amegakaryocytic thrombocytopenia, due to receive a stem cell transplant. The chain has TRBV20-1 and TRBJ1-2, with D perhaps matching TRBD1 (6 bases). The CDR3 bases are TGCAGTGCTGCAACAGGGACGCCGCCTTATGGCTACACCTTC. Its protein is CSAATGTPPYGYTF.